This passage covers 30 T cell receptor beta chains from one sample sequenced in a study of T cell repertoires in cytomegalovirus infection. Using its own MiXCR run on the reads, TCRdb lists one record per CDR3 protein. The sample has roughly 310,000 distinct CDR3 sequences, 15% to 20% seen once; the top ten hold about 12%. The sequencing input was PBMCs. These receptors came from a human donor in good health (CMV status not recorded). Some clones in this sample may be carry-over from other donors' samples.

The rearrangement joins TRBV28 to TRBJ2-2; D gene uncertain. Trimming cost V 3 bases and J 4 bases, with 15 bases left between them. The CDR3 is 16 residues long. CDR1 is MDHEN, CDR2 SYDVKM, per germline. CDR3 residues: CASSFVESWVTGELFF. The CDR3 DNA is TGTGCCAGCAGTTTCGTTGAGTCGTGGGTCACCGGGGAGCTGTTTTTT.

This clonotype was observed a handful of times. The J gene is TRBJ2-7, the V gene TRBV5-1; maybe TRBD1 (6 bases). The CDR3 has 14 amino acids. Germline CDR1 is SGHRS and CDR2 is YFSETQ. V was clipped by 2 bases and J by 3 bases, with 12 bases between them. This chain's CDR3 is CASSFRARGYEQYF. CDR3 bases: TGCGCCAGCAGCTTCCGGGCCAGGGGCTACGAGCAGTACTTC.

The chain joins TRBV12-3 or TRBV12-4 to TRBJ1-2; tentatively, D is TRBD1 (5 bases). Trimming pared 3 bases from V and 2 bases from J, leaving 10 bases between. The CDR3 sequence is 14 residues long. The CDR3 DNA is TGTGCCAGCAGTTTTCAGGGAGCCAACTATGGCTACACCTTC. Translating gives CASSFQGANYGYTF.

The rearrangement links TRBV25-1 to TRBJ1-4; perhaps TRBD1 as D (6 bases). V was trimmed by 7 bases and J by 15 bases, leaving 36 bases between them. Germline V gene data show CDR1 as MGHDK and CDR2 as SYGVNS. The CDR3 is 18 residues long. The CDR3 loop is CASTKSKTGTPMDEKMFF. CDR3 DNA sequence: TGTGCCAGCACCAAAAGTAAGACCGGGACACCAATGGACGAAAAGATGTTTTTT.

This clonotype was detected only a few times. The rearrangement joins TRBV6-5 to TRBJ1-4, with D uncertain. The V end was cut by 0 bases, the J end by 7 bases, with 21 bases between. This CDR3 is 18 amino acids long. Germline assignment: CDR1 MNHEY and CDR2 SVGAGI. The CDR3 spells CASSYSPGGVALSEKLFF. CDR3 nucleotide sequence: TGTGCCAGCAGTTACTCGCCCGGCGGTGTAGCGCTGAGTGAAAAACTGTTTTTT.

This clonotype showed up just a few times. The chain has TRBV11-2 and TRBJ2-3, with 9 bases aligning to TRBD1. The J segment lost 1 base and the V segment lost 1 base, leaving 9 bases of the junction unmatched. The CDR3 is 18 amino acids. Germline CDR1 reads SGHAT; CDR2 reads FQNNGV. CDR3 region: CASSLVWGRTGGTDTQYF. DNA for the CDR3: TGTGCCAGCAGCTTAGTTTGGGGGCGGACAGGGGGCACAGATACGCAGTATTTT. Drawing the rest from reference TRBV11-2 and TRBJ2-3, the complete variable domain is EAGVAQSPRYKIIEKRQSVAFWCNPISGHATLYWYQQILGQGPKLLIQFQNNGVVDDSQLPKDRFSAERLKGVDSTLKIQPAKLEDSAVYLCASSLVWGRTGGTDTQYFGPGTRLTVL.

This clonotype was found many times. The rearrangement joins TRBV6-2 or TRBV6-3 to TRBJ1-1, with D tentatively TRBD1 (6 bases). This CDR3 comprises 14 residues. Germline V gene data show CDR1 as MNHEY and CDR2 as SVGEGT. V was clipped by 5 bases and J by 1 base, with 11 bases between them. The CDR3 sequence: CASSPPTGNTEAFF. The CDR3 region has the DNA TGTGCCAGCAGTCCCCCGACAGGGAACACTGAAGCTTTCTTT.

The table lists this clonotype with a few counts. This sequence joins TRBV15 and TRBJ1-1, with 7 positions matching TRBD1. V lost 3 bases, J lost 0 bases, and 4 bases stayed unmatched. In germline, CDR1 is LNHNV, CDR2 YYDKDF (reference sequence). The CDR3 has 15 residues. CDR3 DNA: TGTGCCACCAGCAGTCCGACAGGGTTGAACACTGAAGCTTTCTTT. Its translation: CATSSPTGLNTEAFF.

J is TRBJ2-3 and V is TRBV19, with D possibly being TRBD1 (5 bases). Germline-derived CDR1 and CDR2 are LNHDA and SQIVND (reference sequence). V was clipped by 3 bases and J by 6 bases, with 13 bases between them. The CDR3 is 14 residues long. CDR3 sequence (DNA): TGTGCCAGTAGTATTGATGGGGCGCGGGATACGCAGTATTTT. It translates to CASSIDGARDTQYF. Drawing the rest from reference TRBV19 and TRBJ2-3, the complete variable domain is DGGITQSPKYLFRKEGQNVTLSCEQNLNHDAMYWYRQDPGQGLRLIYYSQIVNDFQKGDIAEGYSVSREKKESFPLTVTSAQKNPTAFYLCASSIDGARDTQYFGPGTRLTVL.

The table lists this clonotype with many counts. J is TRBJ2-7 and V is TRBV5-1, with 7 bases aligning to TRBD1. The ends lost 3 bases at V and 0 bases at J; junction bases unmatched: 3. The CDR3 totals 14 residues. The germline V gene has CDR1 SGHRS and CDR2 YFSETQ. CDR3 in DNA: TGCGCCAGCAGCTCGGGACAGAGCTCCTACGAGCAGTACTTC. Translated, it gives CASSSGQSSYEQYF.

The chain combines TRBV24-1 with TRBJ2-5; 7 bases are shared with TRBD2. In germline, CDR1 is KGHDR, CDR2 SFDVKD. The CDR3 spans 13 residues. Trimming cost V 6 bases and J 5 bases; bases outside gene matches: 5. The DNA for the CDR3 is TGTGCCACCAGTCTGGGAGGGCTGGAGACCCAGTACTTC. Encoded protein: CATSLGGLETQYF.

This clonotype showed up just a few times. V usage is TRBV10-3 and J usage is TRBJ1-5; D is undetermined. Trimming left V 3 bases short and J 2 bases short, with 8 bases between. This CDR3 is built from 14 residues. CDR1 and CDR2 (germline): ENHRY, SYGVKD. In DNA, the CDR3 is TGTGCCATCAGTGACTCGAGGGGCAATCAGCCCCAGCATTTT. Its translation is CAISDSRGNQPQHF.

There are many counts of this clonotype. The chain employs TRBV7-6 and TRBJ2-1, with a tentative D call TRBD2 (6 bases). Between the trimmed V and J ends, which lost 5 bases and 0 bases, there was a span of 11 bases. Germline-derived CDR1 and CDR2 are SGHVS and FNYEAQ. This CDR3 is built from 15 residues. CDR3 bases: TGTGCCAGCAGCATTACGGGGGTCTCCTACAATGAGCAGTTCTTC. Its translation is CASSITGVSYNEQFF.

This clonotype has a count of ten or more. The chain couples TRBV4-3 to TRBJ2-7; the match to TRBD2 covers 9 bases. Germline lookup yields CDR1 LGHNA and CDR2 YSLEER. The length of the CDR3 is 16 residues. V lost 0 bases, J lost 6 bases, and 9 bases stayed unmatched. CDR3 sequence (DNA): TGCGCCAGCAGCCAAGATGCGCGGGGGGGCTTCTCCGAGCAGTACTTC. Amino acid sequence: CASSQDARGGFSEQYF.

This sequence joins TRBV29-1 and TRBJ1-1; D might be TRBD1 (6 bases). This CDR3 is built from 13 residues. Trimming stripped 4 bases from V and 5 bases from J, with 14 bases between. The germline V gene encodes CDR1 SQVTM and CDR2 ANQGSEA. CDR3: CSVGVGGPTEAFF. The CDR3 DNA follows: TGCAGCGTTGGAGTCGGGGGGCCGACTGAAGCTTTCTTT.

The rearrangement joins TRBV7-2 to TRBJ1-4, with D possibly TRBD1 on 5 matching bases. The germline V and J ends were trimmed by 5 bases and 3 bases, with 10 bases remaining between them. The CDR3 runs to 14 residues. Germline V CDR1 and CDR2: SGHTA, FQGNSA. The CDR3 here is CASSPAGANEKLFF. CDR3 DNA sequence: TGTGCCAGCAGCCCGGCGGGGGCTAATGAAAAACTGTTTTTT.

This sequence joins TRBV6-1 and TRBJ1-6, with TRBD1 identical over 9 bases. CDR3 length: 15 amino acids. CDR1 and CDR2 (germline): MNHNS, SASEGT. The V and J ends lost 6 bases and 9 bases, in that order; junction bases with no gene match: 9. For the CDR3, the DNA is TGTGCCAGCAGCGAGTCAGGACAGGGGACTTCACCCCTCCACTTT. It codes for CASSESGQGTSPLHF.

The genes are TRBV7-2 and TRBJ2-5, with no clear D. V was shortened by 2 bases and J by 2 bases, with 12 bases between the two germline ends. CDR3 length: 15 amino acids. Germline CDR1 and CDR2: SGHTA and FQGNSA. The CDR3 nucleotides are TGTGCCAGCAGCTTAATTGCGGACCTACAAGAGACCCAGTACTTC. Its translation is CASSLIADLQETQYF.

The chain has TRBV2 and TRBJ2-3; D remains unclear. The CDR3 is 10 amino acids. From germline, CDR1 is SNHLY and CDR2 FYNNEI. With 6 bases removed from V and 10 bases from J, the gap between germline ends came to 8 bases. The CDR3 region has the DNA TGTGCCAGCAGAGTTACATCGCAGTATTTT. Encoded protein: CASRVTSQYF.

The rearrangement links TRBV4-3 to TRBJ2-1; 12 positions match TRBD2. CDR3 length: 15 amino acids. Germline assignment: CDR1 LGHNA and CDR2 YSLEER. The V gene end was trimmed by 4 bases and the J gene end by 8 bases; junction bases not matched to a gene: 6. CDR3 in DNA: TGCGCCAGCAGCCGCAGACTAGCGGGGGCGGATGAGCAGTTCTTC. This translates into CASSRRLAGADEQFF.

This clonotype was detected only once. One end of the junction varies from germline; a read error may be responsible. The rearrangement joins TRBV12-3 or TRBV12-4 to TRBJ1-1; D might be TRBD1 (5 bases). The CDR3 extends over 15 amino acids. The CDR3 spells CASSRGGGPNTEASF. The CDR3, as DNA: TGTGCCAGCAGCCGCGGGGGTGGTCCCAACACTGAAGCTTCCTTT.

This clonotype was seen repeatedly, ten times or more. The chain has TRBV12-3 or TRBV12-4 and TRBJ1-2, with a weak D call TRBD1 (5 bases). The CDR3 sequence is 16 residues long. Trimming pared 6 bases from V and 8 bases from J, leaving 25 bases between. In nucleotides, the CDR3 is TGTGCCAGCAGCCCCCCGCTCCTTACCGGGACCAGGGGCTACACCTTC. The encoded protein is CASSPPLLTGTRGYTF.

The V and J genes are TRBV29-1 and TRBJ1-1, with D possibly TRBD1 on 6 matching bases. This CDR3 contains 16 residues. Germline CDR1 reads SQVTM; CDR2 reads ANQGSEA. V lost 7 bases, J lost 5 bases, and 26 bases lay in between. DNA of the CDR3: TGCAGCGCATTGGCTCAGACAGGAGCCCTAAGGACTGAAGCTTTCTTT. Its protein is CSALAQTGALRTEAFF.

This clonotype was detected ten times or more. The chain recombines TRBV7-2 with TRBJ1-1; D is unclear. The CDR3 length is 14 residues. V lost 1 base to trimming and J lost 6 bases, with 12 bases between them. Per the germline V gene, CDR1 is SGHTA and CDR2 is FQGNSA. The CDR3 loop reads CASSLGGHGAEAFF. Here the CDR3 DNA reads TGTGCCAGCAGCTTAGGAGGCCACGGGGCTGAAGCTTTCTTT.

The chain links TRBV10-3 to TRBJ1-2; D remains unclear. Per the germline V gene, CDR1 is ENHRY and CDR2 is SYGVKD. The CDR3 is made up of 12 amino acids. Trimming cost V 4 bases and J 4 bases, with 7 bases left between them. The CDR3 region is CAISGPRYGYTF. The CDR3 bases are TGTGCCATCAGTGGACCGCGCTATGGCTACACCTTC.

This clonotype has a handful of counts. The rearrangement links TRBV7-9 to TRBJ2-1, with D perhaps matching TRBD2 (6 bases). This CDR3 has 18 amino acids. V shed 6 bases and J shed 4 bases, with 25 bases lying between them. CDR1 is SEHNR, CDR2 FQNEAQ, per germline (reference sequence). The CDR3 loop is CASSHNLAGTDGYNEQFF. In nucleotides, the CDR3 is TGTGCCAGCAGTCACAATCTGGCGGGGACTGATGGGTACAATGAGCAGTTCTTC.

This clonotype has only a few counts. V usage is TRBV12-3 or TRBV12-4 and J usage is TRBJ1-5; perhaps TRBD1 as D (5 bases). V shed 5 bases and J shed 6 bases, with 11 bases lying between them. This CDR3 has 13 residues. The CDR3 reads CASSIQGVQPQHF. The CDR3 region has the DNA TGTGCCAGCAGTATTCAGGGCGTTCAGCCCCAGCATTTT.

CDR3: CASSPRGLYSSYNEQFF. The DNA for the CDR3 is TGTGCCAGCAGTCCACGGGGACTCTACAGCTCCTACAATGAGCAGTTCTTC. The chain uses TRBV28 and TRBJ2-1; the D gene is possibly TRBD2 (6 bases). Germline CDR1 reads MDHEN; CDR2 reads SYDVKM. CDR3 size: 17 residues. The V end lost 5 bases, the J end lost 0 bases, and 17 bases lay between the germline ends.

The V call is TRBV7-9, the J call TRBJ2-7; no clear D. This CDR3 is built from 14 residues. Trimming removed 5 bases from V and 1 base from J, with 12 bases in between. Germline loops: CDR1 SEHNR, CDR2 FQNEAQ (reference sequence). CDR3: CASSPRGQSYEQYF. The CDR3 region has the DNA TGTGCCAGCAGCCCCAGAGGTCAGTCCTACGAGCAGTACTTC.

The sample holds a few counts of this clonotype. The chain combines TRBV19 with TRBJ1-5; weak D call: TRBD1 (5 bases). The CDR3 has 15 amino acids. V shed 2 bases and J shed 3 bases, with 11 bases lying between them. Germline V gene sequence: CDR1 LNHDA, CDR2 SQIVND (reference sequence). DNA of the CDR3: TGTGCCAGTAGTATAATCTGGGACTCCAATCAGCCCCAGCATTTT. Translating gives CASSIIWDSNQPQHF.